Below are 4 T cell receptor beta chains sequenced from a single sample in a study of T cells in Graves' hyperthyroidism and ophthalmopathy. What was amplified from RNA transcripts were TCR beta CDR3 regions. First-round RT-PCR targeting the TCR CDR3 was performed with the HTBI primer set. TCRdb reprocessed the multiplex PCR reads via MiXCR and lists one record per CDR3 protein. The sample records under 400,000 distinct CDR3 sequences, roughly 13% being singletons. Sequenced input: blood. The source of these receptors is a woman aged 60-70 years with Graves' hyperthyroidism.

V and J are TRBV4-1 and TRBJ2-2; D possibly corresponds to TRBD2 (5 bases). Germline V gives CDR1 MGHRA, CDR2 YSYEKL. The CDR3 runs to 14 residues. With 6 bases removed from V and 6 bases from J, the gap between germline ends came to 14 bases. CDR3 region: CASSPGGQSGELFF. CDR3 nucleotide sequence: TGCGCCAGCAGTCCCGGCGGGCAATCCGGGGAGCTGTTTTTT.

The chain carries TRBV5-4 and TRBJ2-1; 8 nucleotides match TRBD1. The germline V gene has CDR1 SGHNT and CDR2 YYREEE (reference sequence). V shed 4 bases and J 8 bases; nucleotides not matched to a gene: 8. The CDR3 contains 14 residues. CDR3 sequence (DNA): TGTGCCAGCAGCGGACAGGGAATAAGGGATGAGCAGTTCTTC. It yields the protein CASSGQGIRDEQFF.

This clonotype has a handful of counts. The chain uses TRBV4-1 and TRBJ1-5; 9 bases are shared with TRBD1. Germline V lookup: CDR1 MGHRA, CDR2 YSYEKL. The V segment lost 5 bases and the J segment 3 bases; nucleotides outside the gene matches: 5. This CDR3 contains 15 residues. This CDR3 is CASSWTGVDNQPQHF. Written as DNA, the CDR3 is TGCGCCAGCAGCTGGACAGGGGTTGACAATCAGCCCCAGCATTTT.

This clonotype has a handful of counts. The chain joins TRBV6-1 to TRBJ1-5; D call uncertain. The CDR3 runs 13 residues. The germline V gene has CDR1 MNHNS and CDR2 SASEGT. V lost 11 bases to trimming and J lost 7 bases, with 18 bases between them. CDR3 DNA: TGTGCCGCCCAGGACCTCGACGGGCAGCCCCAGCATTTT. Translated: CAAQDLDGQPQHF.